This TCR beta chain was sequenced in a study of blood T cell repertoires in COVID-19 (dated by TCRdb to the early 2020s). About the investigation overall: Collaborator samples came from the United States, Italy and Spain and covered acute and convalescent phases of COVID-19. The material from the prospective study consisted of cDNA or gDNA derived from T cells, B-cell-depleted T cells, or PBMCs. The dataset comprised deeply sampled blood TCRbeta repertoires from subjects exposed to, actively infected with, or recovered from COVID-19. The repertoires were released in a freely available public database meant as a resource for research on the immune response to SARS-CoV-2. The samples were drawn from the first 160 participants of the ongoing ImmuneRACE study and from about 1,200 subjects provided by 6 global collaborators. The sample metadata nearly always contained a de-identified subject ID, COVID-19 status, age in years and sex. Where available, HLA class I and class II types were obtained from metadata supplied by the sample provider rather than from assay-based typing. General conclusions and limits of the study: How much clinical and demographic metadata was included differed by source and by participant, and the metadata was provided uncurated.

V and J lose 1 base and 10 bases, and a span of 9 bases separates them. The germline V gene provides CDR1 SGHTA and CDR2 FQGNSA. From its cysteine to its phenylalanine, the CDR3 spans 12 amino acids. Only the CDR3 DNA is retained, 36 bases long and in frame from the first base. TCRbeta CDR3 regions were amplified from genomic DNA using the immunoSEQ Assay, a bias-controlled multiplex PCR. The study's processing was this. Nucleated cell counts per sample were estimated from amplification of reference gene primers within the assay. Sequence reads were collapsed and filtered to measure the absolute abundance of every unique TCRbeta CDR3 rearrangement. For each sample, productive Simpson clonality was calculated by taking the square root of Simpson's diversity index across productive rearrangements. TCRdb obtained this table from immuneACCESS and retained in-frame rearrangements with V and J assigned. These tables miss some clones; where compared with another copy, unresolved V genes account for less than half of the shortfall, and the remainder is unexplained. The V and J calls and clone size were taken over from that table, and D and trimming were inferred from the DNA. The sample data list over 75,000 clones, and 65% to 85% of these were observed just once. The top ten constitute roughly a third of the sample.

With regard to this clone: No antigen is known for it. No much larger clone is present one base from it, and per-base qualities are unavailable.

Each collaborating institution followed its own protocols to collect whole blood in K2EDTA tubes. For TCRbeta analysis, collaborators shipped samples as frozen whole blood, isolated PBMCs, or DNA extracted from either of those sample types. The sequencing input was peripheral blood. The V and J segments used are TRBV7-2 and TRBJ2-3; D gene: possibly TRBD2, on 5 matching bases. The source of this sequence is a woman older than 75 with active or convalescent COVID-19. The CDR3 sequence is CASSLGGKSQYF. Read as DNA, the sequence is TGTGCCAGCAGCTTAGGAGGGAAGTCGCAGTATTTT.